Sequencing of this TCR beta chain was carried out in a study of T cell changes during pregnancy in multiple sclerosis. V gave up 5 bases and J gave up 0 bases; unmatched junction bases: 12. CDR3 length: 20 amino acids. The germline V gene has CDR1 PRHDT and CDR2 FYEKMQ (reference sequence). Profiling relied on immunoSEQ multiplex PCR, and the TCRdb table lists in-frame clones only, not all of them. The sample comprises roughly 110,000 clones, 80% to 95% of which are singletons, and around 1.5% rests with the top ten. The source material was peripheral blood, sampled after pregnancy. V is TRBV13 and J is TRBJ2-6; 11 bases are a match to TRBD2. This sequence originates from a female donor with multiple sclerosis, enrolled in a pregnancy study. The CDR3: CASSMSSGRVPPSGANVLTF. Written as DNA, the CDR3 is TGTGCCAGCAGCATGAGTAGCGGGAGGGTACCCCCCTCTGGGGCCAACGTCCTGACTTTC.